These 27 T cell receptor beta chains came from one sample sequenced in a study of blood T cell repertoires in COVID-19. The repertoire was sequenced with immunoSEQ multiplex PCR; TCRdb's copy has only in-frame clones and lacks some. The sample carries 350,000 to 550,000 clones, around 90% recorded once. Sequencing used PBMCs or T cells enriched from blood (not recorded which). The receptors were sampled from a woman younger than 30 with acute COVID-19.

This chain joins TRBV9 and TRBJ2-2, with a weak D call TRBD1 (5 bases). This CDR3 contains 14 residues. Trimming took 3 bases from V and 7 from J, leaving 13 bases between them. The V gene's germline CDR1 is SGDLS and CDR2 YYNGEE. CDR3 nucleotide sequence: TGTGCCAGCAGCGAGGACACTGGGGTCGGGGAGCTGTTTTTT. This encodes CASSEDTGVGELFF.

This clone was observed once. The rearrangement joins TRBV5-4 to TRBJ1-1; TRBD1 is a possible D gene (6 bases). The CDR3 runs to 13 residues. Trimming took 2 bases from V and 6 from J, leaving 11 bases between them. Germline values: CDR1 SGHNT, CDR2 YYREEE (reference sequence). The CDR3 bases are TGTGCCAGCAGCTTAAGTGACAGGCCTGAAGCTTTCTTT. Protein: CASSLSDRPEAFF. The complete variable domain, with remaining parts taken from reference TRBV5-4 and TRBJ1-1, reads ETGVTQSPTHLIKTRGQQVTLRCSSQSGHNTVSWYQQALGQGPQFIFQYYREEENGRGNFPPRFSGLQFPNYSSELNVNALELDDSALYLCASSLSDRPEAFFGQGTRLTVV.

V is TRBV19 and J is TRBJ1-2; perhaps TRBD1 as D (5 bases). Germline V CDR1 and CDR2: LNHDA, SQIVND (reference sequence). V was trimmed by 0 bases and J by 8 bases, leaving 7 bases between them. The CDR3 covers 12 residues. CDR3 in DNA: TGTGCCAGTAGTATAGACAGGGCCGGCTACACCTTC. This gives the protein CASSIDRAGYTF. The variable domain in full, completed from reference TRBV19 and TRBJ1-2, reads DGGITQSPKYLFRKEGQNVTLSCEQNLNHDAMYWYRQDPGQGLRLIYYSQIVNDFQKGDIAEGYSVSREKKESFPLTVTSAQKNPTAFYLCASSIDRAGYTFGSGTRLTVV.

This clone was recorded only once. The V gene is TRBV28, the J gene TRBJ1-6, with D unresolved. Germline V lookup: CDR1 MDHEN, CDR2 SYDVKM. V was trimmed by 3 bases and J by 5 bases, leaving 8 bases between them. The CDR3 sequence is 14 residues long. The CDR3, as DNA: TGTGCCAGCAGTTTCGGGAGAGATAATTCACCCCTCCACTTT. Translating it yields CASSFGRDNSPLHF.

The rearrangement uses TRBV9 and TRBJ1-6; D unresolved. CDR1 is SGDLS and CDR2 is YYNGEE in the germline V gene. The CDR3 covers 19 residues. Trimming cost V 0 bases and J 10 bases, with 26 bases left between them. CDR3 region: CASSVAERREDLGSSPLHF. The CDR3, as DNA: TGTGCCAGCAGCGTAGCAGAACGGAGGGAGGACCTGGGAAGCTCACCCCTCCACTTT.

CDR3 protein: CASSLQGAYNSPLHF. As DNA, the CDR3 is TGTGCCAGCAGTTTACAGGGGGCCTATAATTCACCCCTCCACTTT. This chain connects TRBV2 to TRBJ1-6, with 8 bases that match TRBD1. The V gene end was trimmed by 5 bases and the J gene end by 2 bases; junction bases not matched to a gene: 2. Per the germline V gene, CDR1 is SNHLY and CDR2 is FYNNEI. The CDR3 runs 15 residues.

J is TRBJ1-1 and V is TRBV18, with unresolved D. Germline values: CDR1 KGHSH, CDR2 LQKENI. V lost 3 bases to trimming and J lost 0 bases, with 8 bases between them. The CDR3 runs 14 residues. In DNA form, the CDR3 reads TGTGCCAGCTCACCGAGGCCAGTGAACACTGAAGCTTTCTTT. This sequence encodes CASSPRPVNTEAFF.

The V and J genes are TRBV4-1 and TRBJ1-1, with a tentative D call TRBD1 (5 bases). Per the germline V gene, CDR1 is MGHRA and CDR2 is YSYEKL. This CDR3 spans 15 amino acids. Trimming stripped 1 base from V and 1 base from J, with 10 bases between. The CDR3, as DNA: TGCGCCAGCAGCCAAGGACAGACAACGAACACTGAAGCTTTCTTT. Translation: CASSQGQTTNTEAFF.

Only a few counts were recorded for this clone. The rearrangement uses TRBV15 and TRBJ2-7, with 8 bases fitting TRBD1. V was clipped by 1 base and J by 5 bases; unmatched bases: 10. Looked up from germline, CDR1 is LNHNV and CDR2 is YYDKDF (reference sequence). The CDR3 has 16 amino acids. CDR3 nucleotide sequence: TGTGCCACCAGCAGAGTAGCGACAGGGGTAGTCAACGAGCAGTACTTC. Protein product: CATSRVATGVVNEQYF.

V gene TRBV6-4 combines with J gene TRBJ2-1; a weak D match, TRBD2 (6 bases). The CDR3 is 16 amino acids. Germline-derived CDR1 and CDR2 are MRHNA and SNTAGT. Trimming shortened V by 3 bases and J by 5 bases, and 17 bases separated the two germline ends. The CDR3 sequence: CASSDFFQRVHNEQFF. DNA of the CDR3: TGTGCCAGCAGTGATTTCTTCCAGCGGGTCCACAATGAGCAGTTCTTC.

The chain combines TRBV4-1 with TRBJ1-4, with D perhaps TRBD1 (6 bases). Trimming pared 4 bases from V and 2 bases from J, leaving 14 bases between. Germline V gives CDR1 MGHRA, CDR2 YSYEKL. The length of the CDR3 is 16 residues. DNA for the CDR3: TGCGCCAGCAGCCCGGACAGATTATTCACTAATGAAAAACTGTTTTTT. Its translation: CASSPDRLFTNEKLFF.

This chain uses TRBV27 with TRBJ1-5, with TRBD1 matching 9 bases. CDR3 size: 15 residues. V lost 4 bases, J lost 1 base, and 2 bases stayed unmatched. Germline assignment: CDR1 MNHEY and CDR2 SMNVEV (reference sequence). This CDR3 reads CASSSGTGSNQPQHF. Here the CDR3 DNA reads TGTGCCAGCAGTTCCGGGACAGGGAGCAATCAGCCCCAGCATTTT.

This chain joins TRBV18 and TRBJ2-2; D gene uncertain. The germline V and J ends were trimmed by 5 bases and 8 bases, with 12 bases remaining between them. Germline V gene data show CDR1 as KGHSH and CDR2 as LQKENI. The CDR3 sequence is 13 residues long. CDR3 sequence reads: CASSSSQSGELFF. DNA of the CDR3: TGTGCCAGCTCATCGTCTCAGTCAGGGGAGCTGTTTTTT.

The chain is built from TRBV11-2 and TRBJ1-4; possible D gene TRBD1, 5 bases. Germline V gene sequence: CDR1 SGHAT, CDR2 FQNNGV. CDR3 length equals 12 residues. V lost 6 bases to trimming and J lost 8 bases, with 10 bases between them. CDR3 amino acids: CASRLGGEKLFF. The CDR3 region has the DNA TGTGCCAGCAGACTCGGGGGGGAAAAACTGTTTTTT.

The CDR3 region has the DNA TGTGCCAGCAGCCGTCTCTCAGAGACCCAGTACTTC. Translated: CASSRLSETQYF. This chain links TRBV11-2 with TRBJ2-5; no definite D call. V lost 5 bases to trimming and J lost 4 bases, with 8 bases between them. Germline CDR1 reads SGHAT; CDR2 reads FQNNGV. The CDR3 has 12 amino acids. Combining the CDR3 with reference TRBV11-2 and TRBJ2-5 gives the whole variable domain EAGVAQSPRYKIIEKRQSVAFWCNPISGHATLYWYQQILGQGPKLLIQFQNNGVVDDSQLPKDRFSAERLKGVDSTLKIQPAKLEDSAVYLCASSRLSETQYFGPGTRLLVL.

V usage is TRBV5-1 and J usage is TRBJ2-2; D possibly corresponds to TRBD1 (6 bases). CDR3 length: 15 residues. Trimming left V 4 bases short and J 1 base short, with 11 bases between. The germline V gene encodes CDR1 SGHRS and CDR2 YFSETQ. The CDR3 loop is CASSADRGNTGELFF. The CDR3 DNA sequence: TGCGCCAGCAGCGCGGACAGAGGGAACACCGGGGAGCTGTTTTTT.

With regard to this clone: Its ends do not fully match the called genes, so a read error is possible. V is TRBV6-1 and J is TRBJ2-7, with D possibly being TRBD1 (5 bases). This CDR3 has 12 amino acids. CDR1 MNHNS and CDR2 SASEGT come from the germline V gene. The CDR3 sequence is CASSEHRSTPHF. The DNA for the CDR3 is TGTGCCAGCAGTGAACACAGGTCGACCCCCCACTTC.

This chain's CDR3 is CASRWGRQETQYF. DNA of the CDR3: TGTGCCAGCAGATGGGGGCGCCAGGAGACCCAGTACTTC. V usage is TRBV2 and J usage is TRBJ2-5; tentatively, D is TRBD1 (6 bases). V was trimmed by 6 bases and J by 5 bases, leaving 13 bases between them. Germline-derived CDR1 and CDR2 are SNHLY and FYNNEI. This CDR3 region has 13 residues.

A word on this clone: One junction end does not reproduce the germline sequence, and a read error may be involved. The CDR3 loop reads CASSSNSGELFF. The CDR3 nucleotides read TGTGCCAGCAGTTCGAACTCCGGGGAGCTGTTTTTT. The chain uses TRBV6-2 or TRBV6-3 and TRBJ2-2; D unclear. The germline CDR1 and CDR2 sequences are MNHEY and SVGEGT. This CDR3 has 12 amino acids.

The chain is built from TRBV3-1 (or the pseudogene TRBV3-2) and TRBJ1-3; D may be TRBD1 (5 bases). V was clipped by 1 base and J by 0 bases, with 10 bases between them. Germline lookup yields CDR1 LGHDT and CDR2 YNNKEL (reference sequence). There are 16 residues in the CDR3. DNA of the CDR3: TGTGCCAGCAGCCAAGGGGGCCGGGTCTCTGGAAACACCATATATTTT. It yields the protein CASSQGGRVSGNTIYF.

The chain employs TRBV6-5 and TRBJ1-6, with a tentative D call TRBD1 (5 bases). Germline V gene lookup returns CDR1 MNHEY and CDR2 SVGAGI. Trimming left V 6 bases short and J 6 bases short, with 6 bases between. The CDR3 extends over 12 amino acids. This CDR3 is CASRQVNSPLHF. In DNA, the CDR3 is TGTGCCAGCAGACAGGTTAATTCACCCCTCCACTTT.

The chain combines TRBV18 with TRBJ2-5; D gene unclear. Germline V gene lookup returns CDR1 KGHSH and CDR2 LQKENI. The CDR3 consists of 14 residues. V lost 0 bases and J 2 bases, leaving 7 bases between the germline ends. The CDR3 bases are TGTGCCAGCTCACCACCGATAGAACAAGAGACCCAGTACTTC. It is translated as CASSPPIEQETQYF.

The chain joins TRBV2 to TRBJ2-3; D is perhaps TRBD2 (6 bases). The ends were cut back, 3 bases at V and 1 base at J, with 14 bases in the middle. This CDR3 has 16 residues. In germline, CDR1 is SNHLY, CDR2 FYNNEI. The CDR3 region is CASSDTPRRGTDTQYF. CDR3 sequence (DNA): TGTGCCAGCAGTGATACTCCGCGGAGGGGCACAGATACGCAGTATTTT.

The chain recombines TRBV7-9 with TRBJ2-4; 10 bases are shared with TRBD2. Unmatched junction bases numbered 5, after V lost 1 base and J lost 2 bases. CDR3 length: 17 residues. Per the germline V gene, CDR1 is SEHNR and CDR2 is FQNEAQ (reference sequence). CDR3 in DNA: TGTGCCAGCAGCTTAGTCACAGCGGGAGGGTCCAAAAACATTCAGTACTTC. As protein: CASSLVTAGGSKNIQYF.

The chain has TRBV5-1 and TRBJ2-1; 9 bases fit TRBD1. V lost 1 base and J lost 7; bases outside the gene matches: 6. The CDR3 has 15 amino acids. The germline gives CDR1 SGHRS, CDR2 YFSETQ. In DNA, the CDR3 is TGCGCCAGCAGCTTGTTAGAGACAGGGGGTAATGAGCAGTTCTTC. Encoded protein: CASSLLETGGNEQFF.

The chain has TRBV6-5 and TRBJ2-7; D gene unclear. The V end was cut by 4 bases, the J end by 2 bases, with 9 bases between. Looked up from germline, CDR1 is MNHEY and CDR2 is SVGAGI. The CDR3 is 13 residues long. The CDR3 DNA sequence: TGTGCCAGCAGTTCTTCAGACACCTACGAGCAGTACTTC. It yields the protein CASSSSDTYEQYF.

This sequence joins TRBV7-2 and TRBJ2-5; TRBD2 might be the D (5 bases). This CDR3 contains 13 residues. V gave up 3 bases and J gave up 4 bases, with 9 bases separating them. Per the germline V gene, CDR1 is SGHTA and CDR2 is FQGNSA. The CDR3 bases are TGTGCCAGCAGCTTTGTAGGAGGAGAGACCCAGTACTTC. Its protein is CASSFVGGETQYF.